This TCR beta chain was documented in a study of regulatory T cells in long-lasting Graves disease (dated by TCRdb to 2020 to 2023). As for the study more broadly: Patients with newly diagnosed Graves' disease had been on antithyroid drugs for under 3 months. This study used TCR sequencing and RNA sequencing of peripheral blood to compare persistent Graves' disease patients against newly diagnosed Graves' disease patients. The study was registered as a clinical trial and conducted in China. A total of approximately 35 samples underwent TCR sequencing: about 13 from persistent and about 20 from newly diagnosed Graves' disease patients.

The sample holds many counts of this clonotype. The target of this receptor is not known. No much larger clonotype is one base removed from it; base qualities were not supplied. The time point label of this sample denotes: newly diagnosed GD, antithyroid drugs for less than 3 months. For both TCR sequencing and RNA sequencing, RNA was extracted from PBMCs in TRIzol. The diagnosis of Graves' disease was made according to American Thyroid Association guidelines. Recruitment of patients was carried out at an endocrinology department in Xi'an, China. Each patient gave approximately 9 milliliters of peripheral blood, collected in an EDTA anticoagulant tube. Ficoll Paque Plus density gradient separation was used to isolate PBMCs, and no further T cell sorting was performed. An Agilent 2100 Bioanalyzer and agarose gel were used to check RNA quality, while a NanoDrop 2000 measured RNA concentration. Including cysteine and phenylalanine, the CDR3 has 15 amino acids. Only the CDR3 part of the read is kept: 45 bases, read in frame from the first base. The germline V and J ends show losses of 4 bases and 4 bases respectively, and no gene match explains 5 bases of the junction. CDR1 and CDR2, per the germline V gene (reference sequence), are SEHNR and FQNEAQ.

The library was prepared using multiplex PCR. The data were produced on an Illumina HiSeq 4000. iRepertoire HTBI primers and Arm-PCR amplification of CDR3 regions were used to construct TCR beta libraries. PCR products were gel purified before sequencing. As for the authors' bioinformatics: Gene usage analysis of CDR3 amino acid clonotypes relied on the 55 to 80 TRBV and 15 or so TRBJ segments identified across samples. COPE and FqMerger were used to merge the filtered high-quality paired reads into contigs. BLAST was used to align contigs to IMGT TRBV, TRBD and TRBJ reference genes, and CDR3 was defined according to IMGT. Clonotypes above 0.1% frequency were classified as highly expanded clones. Repertoire diversity was measured by Shannon entropy, and V-J evenness by the Gini coefficient. Public clonotypes were defined as clonotypes shared by more than one individual. Using fastp trimming at Q25 and MiXCR clonotype assembly, TCRdb reanalyzed the public sequencing data and kept in-frame beta chains. Records with the same CDR3 protein are collapsed into one entry carrying the most frequent genes and DNA. The authors' filters were not applied to this entry. The sample table holds around 500,000 distinct CDR3 sequences, of which about 12% were seen once. The ten most abundant clones make up 8.9% of the sample.

General conclusions and limits of the study: As a limitation, the authors acknowledged that the small sample size may reduce accuracy. TRBV28, TRBJ1-2 and TRBJ2-5 were preferentially used in persistent disease, while TRBV20-1 and TRBJ2-1 were favored in newly diagnosed disease. Because the primary lesion, thyroid tissue, could not be accessed, the study looked at peripheral blood alone. Compared with newly diagnosed patients, patients with persistent Graves' disease had lower TCR Shannon entropy and fewer highly expanded clones, which suggests clonal expansion. Persistent patients shared more public clonotypes among themselves (around 3,000) than newly diagnosed patients did (approximately 870). Only the TCR beta chain was sequenced and analyzed.

In addition, the sample was reused for a study of T cells in Graves' hyperthyroidism and ophthalmopathy. Taken from the second paper: Graves' hyperthyroidism was defined as stable when no progression to ophthalmopathy occurred over 18 months of follow-up. Hyperthyroidism patients were newly diagnosed, had a disease duration of under 2 months, and were aged 18 to 65 years. Exclusion was applied to patients with uncontrolled infections, other autoimmune diseases, pregnancy or lactation. Clinical symptoms, serum thyroxine and TRAb, thyroid ultrasound, and orbital computed tomography formed the basis for the diagnoses. The first round of RT-PCR for the TCR CDR3 was performed with the HTBI primer set and the Qiagen OneStep RT-PCR kit. Blood samples also contained most of the expanded thyroid clonotypes (frequency above 0.001), which suggests that blood repertoires may reflect thyroid immune responses. In cross-validation, a model built on a 13 V-J signature told ophthalmopathy apart from stable hyperthyroidism with under 90% sensitivity and about 81% specificity, and in testing the same model reached 80%/75%. In validation, the model predicted progression to ophthalmopathy a median of roughly 6.5 months before onset, with approximately 68% sensitivity and roughly 79% specificity. TCR V-J signatures able to tell the groups apart were searched for in a discovery cohort of approximately 95 patients, of whom under 45 had Graves' ophthalmopathy and 55 to 60 had stable Graves' hyperthyroidism. Whether ophthalmopathy could be predicted prospectively was tested in an independent validation cohort made up of approximately 19 hyperthyroidism patients plus 17 patients who later progressed to ophthalmopathy. The approximately 90 discovery patients were randomly split 7:3 into training and test sets. Thyroid tissue and blood T-cell repertoires from more than five Graves' hyperthyroidism patients were also compared in the study. After blood sampling, hyperthyroidism patients were treated with methimazole at a starting dose of 30 mg daily, and ophthalmopathy patients were treated with high-dose intravenous methylprednisolone. The libraries were constructed in a second round of multiplex PCR and then size-selected and purified. Paired-end sequencing of the libraries was performed with 100 bp reads on an Illumina HiSeq2000. Raw data were processed with SOAPnuke, discarding reads with adapters, uncalled bases, mean Phred below 15, or no exact constant-primer or identifier match. High-quality paired reads were merged with COPE v1.2.5, and unique nucleotide sequences were defined as clonotypes. MiTCR v1.1 was used to align the clonotypes against IMGT TRBV, TRBD and TRBJ reference segments. Only V-J combinations with frequency above 0.0001, covering roughly 99% of repertoires, were analysed. The TCS score was defined as F50 (clonal expansion) divided by E x V (chaos), with BLOSUM62-based TCRdist calculated between CDR3 peptides within each V-J. Welch's t-statistics and random forest reduced roughly 500 V-J features to about 13, which were used in a naive Bayes classifier (R e1071). Sample size was not statistically predetermined, and investigators were not blinded to group allocation. The paper describes TCR Vbeta CDR3 sequencing of around 140 peripheral blood samples, made up of approximately 40 ophthalmopathy patients, around 78 hyperthyroidism patients and 17 progressor patients.

The sequencing here drew on peripheral blood mononuclear cells (PBMCs), taken at new diagnosis, from a patient treated with antithyroid drugs. The sequence derives from a woman aged 30 to 39 with Graves disease. Donor details come from another sample of the same person, matched by shared clones. The chain was built from TRBV7-9 and TRBJ2-3; TRBD1 aligns with 10 central bases. The CDR3 region reads CASSWGQGFPDTQYF. The DNA is TGTGCCAGCAGCTGGGGACAGGGGTTCCCAGATACGCAGTATTTT.